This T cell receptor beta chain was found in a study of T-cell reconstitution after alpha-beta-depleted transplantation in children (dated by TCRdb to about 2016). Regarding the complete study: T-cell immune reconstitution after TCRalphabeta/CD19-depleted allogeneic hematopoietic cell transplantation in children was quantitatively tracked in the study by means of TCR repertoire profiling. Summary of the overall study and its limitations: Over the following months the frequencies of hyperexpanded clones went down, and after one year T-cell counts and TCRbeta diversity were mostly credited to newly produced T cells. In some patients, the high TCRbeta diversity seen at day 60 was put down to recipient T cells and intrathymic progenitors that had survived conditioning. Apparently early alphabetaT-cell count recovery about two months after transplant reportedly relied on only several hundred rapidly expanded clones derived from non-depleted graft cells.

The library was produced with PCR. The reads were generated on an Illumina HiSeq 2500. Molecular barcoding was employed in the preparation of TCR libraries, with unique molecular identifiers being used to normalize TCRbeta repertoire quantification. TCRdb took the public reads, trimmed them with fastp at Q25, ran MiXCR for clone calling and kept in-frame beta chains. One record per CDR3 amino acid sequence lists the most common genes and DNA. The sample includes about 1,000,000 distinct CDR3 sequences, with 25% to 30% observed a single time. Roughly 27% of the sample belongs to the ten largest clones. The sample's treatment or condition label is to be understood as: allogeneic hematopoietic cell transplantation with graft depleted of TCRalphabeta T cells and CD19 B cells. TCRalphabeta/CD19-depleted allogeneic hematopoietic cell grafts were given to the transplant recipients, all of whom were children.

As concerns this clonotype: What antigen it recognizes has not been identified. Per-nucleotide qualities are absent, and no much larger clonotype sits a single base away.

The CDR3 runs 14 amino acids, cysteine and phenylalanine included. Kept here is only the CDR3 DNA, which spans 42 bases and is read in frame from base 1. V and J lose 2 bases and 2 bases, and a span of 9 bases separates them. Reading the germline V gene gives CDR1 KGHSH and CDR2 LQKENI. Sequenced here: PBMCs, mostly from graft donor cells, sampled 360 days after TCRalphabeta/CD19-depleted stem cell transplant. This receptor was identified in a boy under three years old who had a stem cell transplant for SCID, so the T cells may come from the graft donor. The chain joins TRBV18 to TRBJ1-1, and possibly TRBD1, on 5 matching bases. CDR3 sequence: CASSPKGANTEAFF. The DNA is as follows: TGTGCCAGCTCACCAAAAGGGGCTAACACTGAAGCTTTCTTT.